The clone carrying this TCR beta chain showed up just a few times. V shed 1 base, J shed 6 bases, and the junction held 7 bases outside the gene matches. In germline, CDR1 is SEHNR, CDR2 FQNEAQ (reference sequence). The CDR3 covers 15 residues. This specimen comes from a study of OX40 agonist ivuxolimab in advanced cancers. Whole-study context: Three patients got partial responses; one had hepatocellular carcinoma and two had cutaneous melanoma.

Some clones are missing from TCRdb's copy, which holds only in-frame ones; the method was immunoSEQ multiplex PCR. The sample consists of under 20,000 clones, 75% to 85% of them appearing once. This TCR came from an adult with an advanced solid tumor such as melanoma, head and neck, liver or kidney cancer. Source: CD4+ or CD8+ T cells sorted from blood, taken in a trial of the OX40 agonist ivuxolimab. This chain uses TRBV7-9 with TRBJ1-2; 8 nucleotides line up with TRBD1. Written as DNA, the CDR3 is TGTGCCAGCAGCTTAGGGGGAGACAGGGGCGATGGCTACACCTTC. Amino acids: CASSLGGDRGDGYTF.